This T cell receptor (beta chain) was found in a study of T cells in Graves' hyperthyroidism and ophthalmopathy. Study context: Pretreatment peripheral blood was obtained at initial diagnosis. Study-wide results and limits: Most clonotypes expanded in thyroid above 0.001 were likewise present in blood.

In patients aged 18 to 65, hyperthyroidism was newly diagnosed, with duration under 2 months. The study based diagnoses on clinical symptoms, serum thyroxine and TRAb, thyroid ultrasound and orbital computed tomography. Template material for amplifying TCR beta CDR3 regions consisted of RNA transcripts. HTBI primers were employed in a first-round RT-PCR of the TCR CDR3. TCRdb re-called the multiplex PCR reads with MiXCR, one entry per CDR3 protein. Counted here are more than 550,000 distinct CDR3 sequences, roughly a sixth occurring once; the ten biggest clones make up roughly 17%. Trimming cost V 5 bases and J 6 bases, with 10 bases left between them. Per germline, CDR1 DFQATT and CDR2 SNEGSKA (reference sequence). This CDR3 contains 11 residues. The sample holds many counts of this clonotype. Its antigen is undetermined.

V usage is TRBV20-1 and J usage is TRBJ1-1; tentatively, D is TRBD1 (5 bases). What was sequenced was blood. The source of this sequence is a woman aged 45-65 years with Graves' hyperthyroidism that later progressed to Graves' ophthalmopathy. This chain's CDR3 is CSAAGMSEAFF. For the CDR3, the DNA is TGCAGTGCTGCAGGGATGTCTGAAGCTTTCTTT.